The rows below give T cell receptor beta chains drawn from one sample of a study of shared clonotypes between healthy human individuals. Clones were sequenced by immunoSEQ multiplex PCR, and TCRdb holds only the in-frame ones, with some missing. The sample records 450,000 to 650,000 clones, around 76% being singletons. Sample: PBMCs. Receptor source: a woman between 35 and 50 years old in good health. Some clones in this sample may be carry-over from other donors' samples. The CDR3 runs from the conserved cysteine through the conserved F or W. The order of the fields is CDR3 DNA, CDR3 protein, clone size, D gene, V gene, J gene. A D gene is named only where the DNA matches it firmly. Expanded clones are given a class, and other clones once, few, many or no size at all.

DNA: TGTGCCAGCAGCCTATCGGACCTAAAACTGTTTTTT; CDR3: CASSLSDLKLFF; size: -; D: -; V: TRBV7-9; J: TRBJ1-4
DNA: TGCGCCAGCAGCCAGGCGGACAGGGATGGCTACACCTTC; CDR3: CASSQADRDGYTF; size: -; D: TRBD1; V: TRBV4-3; J: TRBJ1-2
DNA: TGTGCCAGCAGCTTAGGTTCGTACTCTTTCTACGAGCAGTACTTC; CDR3: CASSLGSYSFYEQYF; size: -; D: -; V: TRBV11-1; J: TRBJ2-7
DNA: TGCGCCAGCAGCCAAGTTCTTAGAGCCAATGAGCAGTTCTTC; CDR3: CASSQVLRANEQFF; size: few; D: -; V: TRBV4-3; J: TRBJ2-1
DNA: TGTGCCAGCAGCCCCCCCAGGGGGCTGGACACTGAAGCTTTCTTT; CDR3: CASSPPRGLDTEAFF; size: -; D: TRBD1; V: TRBV9; J: TRBJ1-1
DNA: TGTGCCAGCTCACCAACCGGGGGGGCTGAAGCTTTCTTT; CDR3: CASSPTGGAEAFF; size: -; D: -; V: TRBV18; J: TRBJ1-1
DNA: TGTGCCAGTAGTACCCGGGACAGGGGAAACAATGAGCAGTTCTTC; CDR3: CASSTRDRGNNEQFF; size: -; D: TRBD1; V: TRBV19; J: TRBJ2-1
DNA: TGTGCCAGCACCTTAGCGGAATCCTACAATGAGCAGTTCTTC; CDR3: CASTLAESYNEQFF; size: -; D: -; V: TRBV2; J: TRBJ2-1
DNA: TGTGCCAGCAGCTACGGACAGGGGAGCGAAGAGACCCAGTACTTC; CDR3: CASSYGQGSEETQYF; size: once; D: TRBD1; V: TRBV7-7; J: TRBJ2-5
DNA: TGTGCCAGCAGTTCAGGGACTAGCGGGAGGGTGCAGTACTTC; CDR3: CASSSGTSGRVQYF; size: -; D: TRBD2; V: TRBV6-5; J: TRBJ2-7
DNA: TGCAGCGTTAGGGGGCCTGGGGACGAGCAGTACTTC; CDR3: CSVRGPGDEQYF; size: -; D: TRBD1; V: TRBV29-1; J: TRBJ2-7
DNA: TGTGCCAGCAGCCCGGGACTAGCCGGCCAGAGGGGGGCCAACGTCCTGACTTTC; CDR3: CASSPGLAGQRGANVLTF; size: many; D: TRBD2; V: TRBV5-4; J: TRBJ2-6
DNA: TGTGCCAGCAGCGTAGAAGGGACTAGTGGTTACGAGCAGTACTTC; CDR3: CASSVEGTSGYEQYF; size: once; D: TRBD2; V: TRBV9; J: TRBJ2-7
DNA: TGTGCCAGCAGCGAAGAGGGGGTAGGGTCACCCCTCCACTTT; CDR3: CASSEEGVGSPLHF; size: -; D: -; V: TRBV7-2; J: TRBJ1-6
DNA: TGCGCCAGCAGCCAAGATAGATCCGGGACTAGCGTTAGCACAGATACGCAGTATTTT; CDR3: CASSQDRSGTSVSTDTQYF; size: once; D: TRBD2; V: TRBV4-1; J: TRBJ2-3
DNA: TGCGCCAGCAGCCTGGGACAGAGATATACCACTGAAGCTTTCTTT; CDR3: CASSLGQRYTTEAFF; size: -; D: TRBD1; V: TRBV4-1; J: TRBJ1-1
DNA: TGTGCCAGCAGTTCGGGACTAGCGGGAGGGAACGAGCAGTACTTC; CDR3: CASSSGLAGGNEQYF; size: -; D: TRBD2; V: TRBV2; J: TRBJ2-7
DNA: TGCAGTGCCGCAGGGCCGGAGCCCCAGCATTTT; CDR3: CSAAGPEPQHF; size: -; D: -; V: TRBV20-1; J: TRBJ1-5
DNA: TGTGCCACCAGCAGAGATTCCACCGGGACAGGGAGTCTGGGCAACTATGGCTACACCTTC; CDR3: CATSRDSTGTGSLGNYGYTF; size: -; D: TRBD1; V: TRBV15; J: TRBJ1-2
DNA: TGTGCCAGCTCACCACCCCGGTGGCCAGGGGAGTACAATGAGCAGTTCTTC; CDR3: CASSPPRWPGEYNEQFF; size: few; D: -; V: TRBV18; J: TRBJ2-1
DNA: TGTGCCAGCAGGCGCCCGGGTGCAGGGGCCTACGAGCAGTACTTC; CDR3: CASRRPGAGAYEQYF; size: few; D: -; V: TRBV5-8; J: TRBJ2-7
DNA: TGTGCCAGCAGTACCCAGCCGGGACAGGGGTATACCGGGGAGCTGTTTTTT; CDR3: CASSTQPGQGYTGELFF; size: -; D: TRBD1; V: TRBV2; J: TRBJ2-2
DNA: TGTGCCTCCAAACTACAGGGAAACACTGAAGCTTTCTTT; CDR3: CASKLQGNTEAFF; size: once; D: -; V: TRBV19; J: TRBJ1-1
DNA: TGTGCCACCAGCAGAGGGGGAGGCTACAATGAGCAGTTCTTC; CDR3: CATSRGGGYNEQFF; size: once; D: -; V: TRBV15; J: TRBJ2-1